This TCR beta chain was obtained from a study of cytomegalovirus exposure and HLA in healthy donors. The CDR3 contains 19 residues. The germline V gene has CDR1 SEHNR and CDR2 FQNEAQ (reference sequence). J lost 0 bases, V lost 5 bases, and 18 bases had no gene match. Findings and limits, study-wide: Prediction of most subjects' HLA-A and HLA-B alleles by TCR beta sequences was reportedly accurate. Judged likely to be a sequencing artifact was a cluster of highly shared sequence variants. As confirmed in vitro, a few CMV-associated chains were specific for CMV antigens. Cytomegalovirus association was assigned to some 160 TCR beta chains.

With 60 Vbeta and 13 Jbeta primers, the PCR was carried out. Clones were read by immunoSEQ multiplex PCR, and TCRdb kept only the in-frame ones, dropping some. This table holds tens of thousands of clones. On this clone itself: Its antigen remains unidentified.

The chain couples TRBV7-9 to TRBJ1-2; 7 nucleotides align to TRBD1. The clonotype was recovered from a female donor in good health and CMV-seronegative. The sample comprised PBMCs. The CDR3 here is CASSPRPGAGGYPNYGYTF. In DNA, the CDR3 is TGTGCCAGCAGCCCGAGACCTGGGGCAGGGGGATACCCTAACTATGGCTACACCTTC.